This TCR beta chain was profiled in a study of T cell responses to AZD1222 COVID-19 vaccine. Pooled in the analysis were second doses at about 4 or about 12 weeks. Overall study results and limits: Increased Spike-specific TCR breadth and depth were observed after two AZD1222 doses. A reported finding is that nearly half of spike-specific TCRs target unmutated variant regions.

The assay was immunoSEQ multiplex PCR, and TCRdb's table has in-frame clones only and misses some. The repertoire holds 100,000 to 150,000 clones, with approximately 92% as singletons. As concerns this clone: As yet, its antigen is unknown.

Sample: peripheral blood, taken 28 days after the second AZD1222 dose. This sequence originates from an adult who received the AZD1222 COVID-19 vaccine.

The CDR3 coding sequence is TGTGCCAGCAGGACCTCTCTGCGGGGGGCCCGGGAGACCCAGTACTTC. It yields the protein CASRTSLRGARETQYF. This chain connects TRBV2 to TRBJ2-5, with TRBD2 identical over 8 bases. V was pared by 6 bases and J by 5 bases, with 14 bases of the junction left unmatched. The CDR3 has 16 amino acids. CDR1 and CDR2 (germline): SNHLY, FYNNEI.